This T cell receptor beta chain emerged from a study of cytomegalovirus exposure and HLA in healthy donors. The repertoire was sequenced with immunoSEQ multiplex PCR; TCRdb's copy has only in-frame clones and lacks some. The sample holds about 170,000 clones, just under 90% seen once. As to this clone: The antigen is not known.

CDR1 and CDR2 from the germline V gene are SGHNT and YYREEE (reference sequence). The J segment lost 2 bases and the V segment lost 0 bases, leaving 2 bases of the junction unmatched. CDR3 length: 14 amino acids. Study-level results: That first-cohort TCR clusters tended to co-occur in the 95 to 150 validation repertoires was found in a later analysis. Cytomegalovirus status, reportedly, was diagnosed with high specificity and sensitivity by the classifier. The study designated 150 or so TCR beta chains cytomegalovirus-associated. Rare TCR sequences dominated, though some public TCRs recurred in many donors.

What was sequenced was PBMCs. This sequence joins TRBV5-4 and TRBJ2-7; the match to TRBD1 covers 7 bases. The source is a man between 18 and 35 years old in good health and CMV-seropositive. Here the CDR3 reads CASSLEGQTYEQYF. The CDR3 DNA follows: TGTGCCAGCAGCTTGGAGGGACAGACCTACGAGCAGTACTTC.